The 24 T cell receptor beta chains reported below all come from one sample, sequenced in a study of control samples from healthy donors and cancer patients. TCRdb keeps only in-frame clones here, not all; method: immunoSEQ multiplex PCR. Of more than 95,000 clones listed, 70% to 90% are singletons. Material for sequencing was blood. The receptors here all came from a man aged 55 to 70 in good health.

The chain links TRBV5-1 to TRBJ1-1; D ambiguous. This CDR3 spans 14 amino acids. The V and J ends lost 0 bases and 0 bases respectively, with 6 bases between them. From germline, CDR1 is SGHRS and CDR2 YFSETQ. CDR3 sequence (DNA): TGCGCCAGCAGCTTGGGGCCGATGAACACTGAAGCTTTCTTT. It translates to CASSLGPMNTEAFF. Filled out from reference TRBV5-1 and TRBJ1-1, the complete variable domain reads KAGVTQTPRYLIKTRGQQVTLSCSPISGHRSVSWYQQTPGQGLQFLFEYFSETQRNKGNFPGRFSGRQFSNSRSEMNVSTLELGDSALYLCASSLGPMNTEAFFGQGTRLTVV.

The chain has TRBV27 and TRBJ1-2, with 8 positions matching TRBD1. The CDR3 has 14 amino acids. V trimming: 4 bases; J trimming: 11 bases; junction bases outside the gene matches: 12. In germline, CDR1 is MNHEY, CDR2 SMNVEV (reference sequence). The chain's CDR3 is CASSSGGGGRRYTF. The CDR3 DNA sequence: TGTGCCAGCAGTTCAGGGGGCGGGGGGCGCAGGTACACCTTC.

The chain links TRBV5-1 to TRBJ1-6, with a weak D call TRBD1 (5 bases). V was clipped by 9 bases and J by 7 bases, with 14 bases between them. CDR1 is SGHRS and CDR2 is YFSETQ in the germline V gene. The CDR3 has 13 amino acids. CDR3 region: CATKGGENSPLHF. In DNA, the CDR3 is TGCGCCACAAAAGGAGGGGAAAATTCACCCCTCCACTTT.

V and J are TRBV11-2 and TRBJ2-2; 8 bases map to TRBD2. Germline lookup yields CDR1 SGHAT and CDR2 FQNNGV. The length of the CDR3 is 14 residues. V lost 3 bases to trimming and J lost 6 bases; unmatched junction nucleotides: 3. The DNA for the CDR3 is TGTGCCAGCAGCTTTAGCGGGGAGGCCGGGGAGCTGTTTTTT. It yields the protein CASSFSGEAGELFF.

The gene calls are TRBV12-5 and TRBJ1-1; TRBD1 might be the D (6 bases). Germline V gene data show CDR1 as LGHNT and CDR2 as FRNRAP. V was shortened by 0 bases and J by 1 base, with 9 bases between the two germline ends. There are 15 residues in the CDR3. CDR3 nucleotides: TGTGCTAGTGGTTTGGTGCAGGGGTCGAACACTGAAGCTTTCTTT. Encoded protein: CASGLVQGSNTEAFF.

The chain carries TRBV6-6 and TRBJ2-7, with D hard to call. From germline, CDR1 is MNHNY and CDR2 SVGAGI (reference sequence). The CDR3 contains 11 residues. Trimming shortened V by 5 bases and J by 7 bases, and 9 bases separated the two germline ends. The chain's CDR3 is CASSEPREQYF. CDR3 sequence (DNA): TGTGCCAGCAGTGAGCCACGGGAGCAGTACTTC.

The rearrangement uses TRBV28 and TRBJ2-1; 7 bases map to TRBD1. Germline CDR1 MDHEN, CDR2 SYDVKM. The CDR3 is 15 residues long. The J segment lost 4 bases and the V segment lost 6 bases, leaving 9 bases of the junction unmatched. The CDR3 DNA is TGTGCCAGCAGCCCCGACAGGGACGAGTACAATGAGCAGTTCTTC. The encoded protein is CASSPDRDEYNEQFF.

The V call is TRBV28, the J call TRBJ1-3, with D perhaps TRBD1 (6 bases). The CDR3 sequence is 15 residues long. Trimming removed 3 bases from V and 4 bases from J, with 13 bases in between. Germline CDR1 and CDR2: MDHEN and SYDVKM. The DNA for the CDR3 is TGTGCCAGCAGTTTTCCCCGAGGGACAGGAAACACCATATATTTT. Protein product: CASSFPRGTGNTIYF. Using reference TRBV28 and TRBJ1-3 for the parts outside the CDR3, the full variable domain is DVKVTQSSRYLVKRTGEKVFLECVQDMDHENMFWYRQDPGLGLRLIYFSYDVKMKEKGDIPEGYSVSREKKERFSLILESASTNQTSMYLCASSFPRGTGNTIYFGEGSWLTVV.

The genes are TRBV12-3 or TRBV12-4 and TRBJ1-2; 9 positions match TRBD1. The CDR3 totals 12 residues. The trim removed 7 bases at V and 6 bases at J, leaving 3 bases unmatched. CDR3 residues: CASTTGGNGYTF. Written as DNA, the CDR3 is TGTGCCAGCACTACAGGGGGCAATGGCTACACCTTC.

The chain recombines TRBV27 with TRBJ2-3; perhaps D is TRBD1 or TRBD2 (5 bases each). Germline V gene sequence: CDR1 MNHEY, CDR2 SMNVEV (reference sequence). The CDR3 totals 16 residues. The germline V and J ends were trimmed by 6 bases and 2 bases, with 18 bases remaining between them. DNA of the CDR3: TGTGCCAGCAGATGGGGTAAAAAGGGGACCACAGATACGCAGTATTTT. This gives the protein CASRWGKKGTTDTQYF.

The V call is TRBV19, the J call TRBJ2-7, with 10 bases identical to TRBD1. Germline loops: CDR1 LNHDA, CDR2 SQIVND (reference sequence). The ends lost 3 bases at V and 0 bases at J; junction bases unmatched: 14. The CDR3 loop spans 19 amino acids. The CDR3 bases are TGTGCCAGTAGTATCGGGGACAGGGGCCCTGCAATCAGCTCCTACGAGCAGTACTTC. This gives the protein CASSIGDRGPAISSYEQYF.

The chain links TRBV21-1 to TRBJ1-6. TRBV21-1 is reported as a pseudogene. The CDR3 consists of 16 residues. As DNA, the CDR3 is TGTGCCAGCAGCAAAGCGCTGGAGGGGGAGTATTCACCCCTCCACTTT. Amino acids: CASSKALEGEYSPLHF.

The J gene is TRBJ2-3, the V gene TRBV9; D gene ambiguous. This CDR3 is 15 amino acids long. Germline CDR1 SGDLS, CDR2 YYNGEE. The V gene lost 1 base and the J gene lost 10 bases, with 19 bases spanning the gap. This chain's CDR3 is CASSVTDSGPAAQYF. Here the CDR3 DNA reads TGTGCCAGCAGCGTAACCGACTCTGGGCCGGCTGCGCAGTATTTT.

The chain has TRBV24-1 and TRBJ2-5; 8 bases match TRBD1. Germline V CDR1 and CDR2: KGHDR, SFDVKD. This CDR3 comprises 16 residues. V lost 4 bases to trimming and J lost 3 bases; unmatched junction nucleotides: 9. CDR3 sequence reads: CATSDPPRQGKETQYF. CDR3 DNA sequence: TGTGCCACCAGTGACCCCCCCAGACAGGGGAAAGAGACCCAGTACTTC.

The V call is TRBV5-1, the J call TRBJ2-7, with 9 bases fitting TRBD1. The CDR3 length is 15 residues. The junction had 8 bases not matched to a gene; V was cut back by 4 bases and J by 3 bases. Germline V gives CDR1 SGHRS, CDR2 YFSETQ. The CDR3 DNA follows: TGCGCCAGCAGCGAGACGGGACAGGGCAGCTACGAGCAGTACTTC. It codes for CASSETGQGSYEQYF.

The chain is built from TRBV7-8 and TRBJ1-1; no clear D gene. The CDR3 has 12 residues. Germline CDR1 SGHVS, CDR2 FQNEAQ. Trimming removed 5 bases from V and 5 bases from J, with 9 bases in between. The CDR3 reads CASSREGTEAFF. CDR3 nucleotides: TGTGCCAGCAGCCGGGAGGGTACTGAAGCTTTCTTT.

V usage is TRBV6-4 and J usage is TRBJ2-1, with 8 bases fitting TRBD2. V was pared by 2 bases and J by 1 base, with 7 bases of the junction left unmatched. The CDR3 extends over 17 amino acids. Germline-derived CDR1 and CDR2 are MRHNA and SNTAGT. In DNA form, the CDR3 reads TGTGCCAGCAGTGACCGGGGGGGCGTAGGTTCCTACAATGAGCAGTTCTTC. This translates into CASSDRGGVGSYNEQFF.

V usage is TRBV7-6 and J usage is TRBJ2-3; D may correspond to TRBD1 or TRBD2 (5 bases each). CDR1 is SGHVS and CDR2 is FNYEAQ in the germline V gene. The V end was cut by 6 bases, the J end by 1 base, with 14 bases between. The CDR3 runs to 15 residues. CDR3 bases: TGTGCCAGCAGGTCCGGGACGGCTGGCACAGATACGCAGTATTTT. It yields the protein CASRSGTAGTDTQYF.

The rearrangement joins TRBV7-3 to TRBJ2-3; weak D call: TRBD2 (6 bases). This CDR3 comprises 15 residues. CDR1 SGHTA and CDR2 FQGTGA come from the germline V gene. The V end was cut by 2 bases, the J end by 0 bases, with 9 bases between. The CDR3 loop reads CASSLGGFSTDTQYF. The CDR3 nucleotides read TGTGCCAGCAGCTTAGGGGGGTTCAGCACAGATACGCAGTATTTT.

This clone turned up a few times. The genes are TRBV28 and TRBJ1-2; 9 bases line up with TRBD1. The CDR3 extends over 14 amino acids. V lost 6 bases, J lost 3 bases, and 5 bases stayed unmatched. Germline V lookup: CDR1 MDHEN, CDR2 SYDVKM. DNA for the CDR3: TGTGCCAGCAGCAGGACAGGGGTGGACTATGGCTACACCTTC. Its protein is CASSRTGVDYGYTF.

This clone was seen only a few times. J is TRBJ2-5 and V is TRBV18, with D unclear. Germline lookup yields CDR1 KGHSH and CDR2 LQKENI. Trimming removed 2 bases at V and 4 bases at J, with 8 bases between. The CDR3 sequence is 13 residues long. CDR3 protein: CASSPGVGETQYF. CDR3 in DNA: TGTGCCAGCTCACCAGGAGTAGGAGAGACCCAGTACTTC.

This chain uses TRBV21-1 with TRBJ1-6; TRBD1, the table's D call, was not compared with the DNA. TRBV21-1 is labeled a pseudogene. The CDR3 contains 17 residues. CDR3 loop: CASSTQRRTVGTSPLHF. The CDR3 DNA reads TGTGCCAGCAGCACTCAAAGGAGGACAGTAGGTACTTCACCCCTCCACTTT.

The chain recombines TRBV24-1 with TRBJ2-3; no definite D call. The CDR3 covers 15 residues. V gave up 3 bases and J gave up 4 bases, with 13 bases separating them. The germline V gene has CDR1 KGHDR and CDR2 SFDVKD. CDR3 amino acids: CATSDARVVPDTQYF. Written as DNA, the CDR3 is TGTGCCACCAGTGATGCTCGGGTAGTTCCAGATACGCAGTATTTT.

The V and J genes are TRBV5-1 and TRBJ2-2; D is undetermined. Looked up from germline, CDR1 is SGHRS and CDR2 is YFSETQ. The V end lost 0 bases, the J end lost 4 bases, and 10 bases lay between the germline ends. The CDR3 extends over 15 amino acids. CDR3 coding DNA: TGCGCCAGCAGCTTGGTAACCGCCACCACCGGGGAGCTGTTTTTT. It codes for CASSLVTATTGELFF. Based on the CDR3 plus reference TRBV5-1 and TRBJ2-2, the full variable domain is KAGVTQTPRYLIKTRGQQVTLSCSPISGHRSVSWYQQTPGQGLQFLFEYFSETQRNKGNFPGRFSGRQFSNSRSEMNVSTLELGDSALYLCASSLVTATTGELFFGEGSRLTVL.